The 21 T cell receptor beta chains listed next were all sequenced from one sample in a study of blood T cell repertoires in COVID-19 (dated by TCRdb to 2018 to 2020). Library prep was done by the immunoSEQ multiplex PCR assay. Drawn from immuneACCESS, this table holds only the in-frame rearrangements with V and J called that TCRdb kept. Clones are partly lost; checked studies trace under half to an unresolved V gene and leave the rest unexplained. In all, the sample holds tens of thousands of clones, and about four fifths of those were seen once. The top ten clonotypes cover roughly a fifth of the sample. Sequencing was performed on peripheral blood. These receptor sequences come from a woman in her sixties with acute or convalescent COVID-19.

The CDR3 reads CASSQTGLAGSYEQYF. The DNA for the CDR3 is TGTGCCAGCAGCCAGACGGGACTAGCGGGCTCCTACGAGCAGTACTTC. The chain couples TRBV14 to TRBJ2-7; 12 bases agree with TRBD2. V dropped 3 bases and J dropped 0; count of bases not matched to a gene: 3. CDR3 length: 16 amino acids. The germline gives CDR1 SGHDN, CDR2 FVKESK. Combining the CDR3 with reference TRBV14 and TRBJ2-7 gives the whole variable domain EAGVTQFPSHSVIEKGQTVTLRCDPISGHDNLYWYRRVMGKEIKFLLHFVKESKQDESGMPNNRFLAERTGGTYSTLKVQPAELEDSGVYFCASSQTGLAGSYEQYFGPGTRLTVT.

This chain links TRBV27 with TRBJ2-5, with 7 bases aligning to TRBD2. This CDR3 contains 14 residues. The trim removed 5 bases at V and 5 bases at J, leaving 8 bases unmatched. Germline CDR1 and CDR2: MNHEY and SMNVEV (reference sequence). The CDR3 reads CASSPAGFGETQYF. DNA of the CDR3: TGTGCCAGCAGTCCAGCGGGGTTTGGGGAGACCCAGTACTTC.

This rearrangement joins TRBV29-1 to TRBJ1-1; D not certain. V lost 3 bases, J lost 3 bases, and 14 bases lay in between. The CDR3 runs to 14 residues. Germline CDR1 and CDR2: SQVTM and ANQGSEA. The CDR3 nucleotides read TGCAGCGTTGAGTTTCAGGACGGGGACACTGAAGCTTTCTTT. Its protein is CSVEFQDGDTEAFF. Full variable domain (missing parts from reference TRBV29-1 and TRBJ1-1): SAVISQKPSRDICQRGTSLTIQCQVDSQVTMMFWYRQQPGQSLTLIATANQGSEATYESGFVIDKFPISRPNLTFSTLTVSNMSPEDSSIYLCSVEFQDGDTEAFFGQGTRLTVV.

The rearrangement links TRBV27 to TRBJ1-5; D possibly corresponds to TRBD1 (5 bases). V lost 10 bases and J 2 bases, leaving 12 bases between the germline ends. The CDR3 loop spans 13 amino acids. Germline lookup yields CDR1 MNHEY and CDR2 SMNVEV (reference sequence). In DNA form, the CDR3 reads TGTGCCACCCGAGGAGGGGGCAATCAGCCCCAGCATTTT. Its protein is CATRGGGNQPQHF.

The V and J genes are TRBV7-3 and TRBJ2-2, with 10 bases identical to TRBD1. CDR1 and CDR2 (germline): SGHTA, FQGTGA. V gave up 5 bases and J gave up 7 bases; unmatched junction bases: 7. The CDR3 has 15 amino acids. The CDR3 coding sequence is TGTGCCAGCAGCATGGGACAGGGGATGGGCGGGGAGCTGTTTTTT. Amino acids: CASSMGQGMGGELFF.

This rearrangement joins TRBV18 to TRBJ2-5, with D uncertain. Germline assignment: CDR1 KGHSH and CDR2 LQKENI. This CDR3 spans 12 amino acids. With 6 bases removed from V and 3 bases from J, the gap between germline ends came to 8 bases. CDR3 protein: CASSPTEETQYF. CDR3 DNA: TGTGCCAGCTCCCCCACAGAAGAGACCCAGTACTTC.

This chain links TRBV5-1 with TRBJ1-2; TRBD1 is a possible D gene (5 bases). The CDR3 loop spans 15 amino acids. Germline lookup yields CDR1 SGHRS and CDR2 YFSETQ. V dropped 5 bases and J dropped 7 bases, with 21 bases sitting between them. CDR3 sequence: CASSREAGANSGYTF. CDR3 DNA sequence: TGCGCCAGCAGTCGGGAGGCTGGGGCGAATAGTGGCTACACCTTC.

The chain combines TRBV27 with TRBJ2-7, with TRBD1 matching 9 bases. Per the germline V gene, CDR1 is MNHEY and CDR2 is SMNVEV (reference sequence). The CDR3 extends over 15 amino acids. With 3 bases clipped from V and 2 bases from J, the junction kept 5 bases outside the gene matches. CDR3 bases: TGTGCCAGCAGTTTGGTCGGGACAGGGCCCTACGAGCAGTACTTC. This translates into CASSLVGTGPYEQYF.

V usage is TRBV9 and J usage is TRBJ2-1, with 7 bases lining up with TRBD2. V lost 3 bases to trimming and J lost 1 base; unmatched junction nucleotides: 7. The germline gives CDR1 SGDLS, CDR2 YYNGEE. This CDR3 has 16 amino acids. The CDR3 spells CASSAYTGGSYNEQFF. The CDR3 nucleotides read TGTGCCAGCAGCGCCTACACGGGGGGATCCTACAATGAGCAGTTCTTC.

The chain has TRBV5-5 and TRBJ2-7; D ambiguous. This CDR3 has 13 amino acids. Germline values: CDR1 SGHKS, CDR2 YYEKEE (reference sequence). Trimming left V 2 bases short and J 4 bases short, with 10 bases between. The CDR3 sequence: CASSFLSGYEQYF. In DNA form, the CDR3 reads TGTGCCAGCAGCTTCCTCTCAGGTTACGAGCAGTACTTC.

The V call is TRBV5-1, the J call TRBJ2-1, with TRBD1 identical over 8 bases. This CDR3 is 13 amino acids long. The trim removed 5 bases at V and 5 bases at J, leaving 3 bases unmatched. Germline V lookup: CDR1 SGHRS, CDR2 YFSETQ. The CDR3 protein is CASRDRVHNEQFF. The CDR3 DNA reads TGCGCCAGCAGGGACAGGGTCCACAATGAGCAGTTCTTC. The entire variable domain, with the rest obtained from reference TRBV5-1 and TRBJ2-1, is as follows: KAGVTQTPRYLIKTRGQQVTLSCSPISGHRSVSWYQQTPGQGLQFLFEYFSETQRNKGNFPGRFSGRQFSNSRSEMNVSTLELGDSALYLCASRDRVHNEQFFGPGTRLTVL.

The chain couples TRBV4-1 to TRBJ1-1; 7 bases align to TRBD1. The germline CDR1 and CDR2 sequences are MGHRA and YSYEKL. The length of the CDR3 is 14 residues. V lost 6 bases and J lost 8; bases outside the gene matches: 12. CDR3: CASSLRGPESEAFF. CDR3 coding DNA: TGCGCCAGCAGTCTGAGGGGGCCGGAGAGCGAAGCTTTCTTT.

V and J are TRBV7-3 and TRBJ1-4, with 7 bases matching TRBD1. The junction had 18 bases not matched to a gene; V was cut back by 2 bases and J by 6 bases. The CDR3 covers 19 residues. The germline CDR1 and CDR2 sequences are SGHTA and FQGTGA. As DNA, the CDR3 is TGTGCCAGCAGCTTACCCGGGGATAGACAGGGCAACGTCTATGAAAAACTGTTTTTT. This translates into CASSLPGDRQGNVYEKLFF. The whole variable domain, remainder taken from reference TRBV7-3 and TRBJ1-4, is GAGVSQTPSNKVTEKGKYVELRCDPISGHTALYWYRQSLGQGPEFLIYFQGTGAADDSGLPNDRFFAVRPEGSVSTLKIQRTERGDSAVYLCASSLPGDRQGNVYEKLFFGSGTQLSVL.

This chain connects TRBV6-5 to TRBJ1-2, with D uncertain. With 0 bases removed from V and 8 bases from J, the gap between germline ends came to 13 bases. There are 14 residues in the CDR3. Germline CDR1 is MNHEY and CDR2 is SVGAGI. The CDR3, as DNA: TGTGCCAGCAGTTACTCGAAGGGAGGTAGGGGCTACACCTTC. This sequence encodes CASSYSKGGRGYTF.

The rearrangement joins TRBV5-8 to TRBJ1-2; 7 bases are a match to TRBD1. Germline trimming cut 2 bases from V and 7 bases from J; bases unmatched to any gene: 8. The germline V gene encodes CDR1 SGHTS and CDR2 YDEGEE. The CDR3 extends over 14 amino acids. In nucleotides, the CDR3 is TGTGCCAGCAGCTTAGTAAGGGGGCGATCTGGCTACACCTTC. Residues: CASSLVRGRSGYTF.

This clone came up a few times. The V gene is TRBV13, the J gene TRBJ1-1; TRBD1 might be the D (6 bases). V shed 4 bases and J shed 4 bases, with 16 bases lying between them. The CDR3 sequence is 15 residues long. Germline V gene lookup returns CDR1 PRHDT and CDR2 FYEKMQ (reference sequence). The CDR3 sequence is CASSSDQGSPTEAFF. DNA for the CDR3: TGTGCCAGCAGCTCGGATCAGGGGAGTCCCACTGAAGCTTTCTTT. Combining the CDR3 with reference TRBV13 and TRBJ1-1 gives the whole variable domain AAGVIQSPRHLIKEKRETATLKCYPIPRHDTVYWYQQGPGQDPQFLISFYEKMQSDKGSIPDRFSAQQFSDYHSELNMSSLELGDSALYFCASSSDQGSPTEAFFGQGTRLTVV.

This chain connects TRBV2 to TRBJ1-5; 9 nucleotides agree with TRBD1. The CDR3 covers 15 residues. Germline trimming cut 6 bases from V and 5 bases from J; bases unmatched to any gene: 8. Germline V gives CDR1 SNHLY, CDR2 FYNNEI. CDR3 amino acids: CASSEDRGGYQPQHF. The CDR3 region has the DNA TGTGCCAGCAGCGAGGACAGGGGAGGCTATCAGCCCCAGCATTTT.

In its sample, this clone was seen once. The chain carries TRBV10-3 and TRBJ1-2; D not resolved. CDR1 is ENHRY and CDR2 is SYGVKD in the germline V gene. The CDR3 covers 13 residues. V gave up 7 bases and J gave up 8 bases, with 17 bases separating them. CDR3 sequence reads: CAIMNGMLGGYTF. The CDR3 coding sequence is TGTGCCATCATGAACGGGATGTTGGGCGGCTACACCTTC.

This clone came up once. The chain couples TRBV2 to TRBJ1-1, with D unclear. Germline CDR1 reads SNHLY; CDR2 reads FYNNEI. V shed 6 bases and J shed 8 bases, with 10 bases lying between them. The CDR3 sequence is 11 residues long. The CDR3 region has the DNA TGTGCCAGCAGGCCCGGTCCGGAAGCTTTCTTT. Amino acid sequence: CASRPGPEAFF.

The J gene is TRBJ1-1, the V gene TRBV7-8; D is undetermined. This CDR3 contains 15 residues. V was pared by 1 base and J by 0 bases, with 9 bases between. Germline V gene sequence: CDR1 SGHVS, CDR2 FQNEAQ. The CDR3: CASSLVGGLNTEAFF. CDR3 sequence (DNA): TGTGCCAGCAGCTTAGTGGGAGGTTTGAACACTGAAGCTTTCTTT.

The CDR3 here is CASSIDDRFEAFF. The CDR3 nucleotides are TGTGCCAGTAGTATAGATGACAGATTTGAAGCTTTCTTT. The gene calls are TRBV19 and TRBJ1-1; D perhaps matches TRBD1 (5 bases). The germline CDR1 and CDR2 sequences are LNHDA and SQIVND (reference sequence). This CDR3 spans 13 amino acids. The V and J ends lost 0 bases and 7 bases respectively, with 9 bases between them.